This T cell receptor beta chain is drawn from a study of a mutant IDH1 vaccine in newly diagnosed glioma. Time point described: week 35, safety follow-up. Topical imiquimod was applied with each vaccine dose, which held 300 ug of mutant IDH1 20-mer peptide. Assay used: immunoSEQ multiplex PCR; TCRdb lists only in-frame clones, some missing. Counted here are tens of thousands of clones, around 89% occurring once; the ten biggest clones make up more than 5.5%. In germline, CDR1 is SNHLY, CDR2 FYNNEI. The CDR3 sequence is 11 residues long. Regarding this clone: Its target is unknown. The junction differs from germline at one of its ends, possibly a read error.

Material: PBMCs, obtained from a glioma patient whose treatment included an IDH1 peptide vaccine. This chain links TRBV2 with TRBJ1-6; TRBD1 aligns across 9 bases. This receptor was taken from a woman aged 40 to 50 with glioma. CDR3 in DNA: TGTGCCAGCAGTTACTCCGGGACAGGGACATTT. Encoded protein: CASSYSGTGTF.